These T cell receptor beta chains were read from a single sample in a study of T cells in localized non-small cell lung cancer. The assay was immunoSEQ multiplex PCR, and TCRdb's table has in-frame clones only and misses some. The repertoire holds 70,000 to 95,000 clones, roughly 91% seen once, with over 4% in the top ten. This material consisted of PBMCs, taken before any cancer treatment. These receptors originate from a woman aged 35-75 years with stage II squamous cell lung carcinoma. The CDR3 runs from the conserved cysteine through the conserved F or W. Fields, in order: J gene, V gene, D gene, clone size, CDR3 DNA, CDR3 protein. A D gene is named only where the DNA matches it firmly. Clone size appears in some rows only: once, few, many, or a class for an expanded clone.

>TRBJ1-5|TRBV5-1|TRBD1|-
TGCGCCAGCAGCGAGGGGGCGAATAGCAATCAGCCCCAGCATTTT
CASSEGANSNQPQHF
>TRBJ2-3|TRBV15|-|-
TGTGCCACCAGCAGTGGCCCAAGGGATACGCAGTATTTT
CATSSGPRDTQYF
>TRBJ1-5|TRBV2|-|-
TGTGCCAGCAGTGAAGTCAGGGTTGATCAGCCCCAGCATTTT
CASSEVRVDQPQHF
>TRBJ1-3|TRBV27|-|-
TGTGCCAGCAGTCAGACAAGGGGAAACACCATATATTTT
CASSQTRGNTIYF
>TRBJ2-6|TRBV6-1|-|-
TGTGCCAGCAGTGAAGGACGAGGGACTGGGGCCAACGTCCTGACTTTC
CASSEGRGTGANVLTF
>TRBJ1-2|TRBV6-4|TRBD1|-
TGTGCCAGCCCTGAAAACAGGGGGCAACATGGCTACACCTTC
CASPENRGQHGYTF
>TRBJ2-3|TRBV6-5|TRBD1|once
TGTGCCAGCAGTTACCCGGGACAGGGGGCGAATACGCAGTATTTT
CASSYPGQGANTQYF
>TRBJ1-4|TRBV15|TRBD1|-
TGTGCCACCAGCAGGGAGGGGGCGCGGAGTGAAAAACTGTTTTTT
CATSREGARSEKLFF
>TRBJ2-3|TRBV19|TRBD1|once
TGTGCCAGTAGCCCGGGACAGGGGAACGCAGATACGCAGTATTTT
CASSPGQGNADTQYF
>TRBJ2-1|TRBV28|-|-
TGTGCCAGCAGTTTAGGGGCCATCTACTCCTACAATGAGCAGTTCTTC
CASSLGAIYSYNEQFF
>TRBJ2-7|TRBV5-1|TRBD2|-
TGCGCCAGCAGCCCATTGGGTAGCGGGAGCTCCTACGAGCAGTACTTC
CASSPLGSGSSYEQYF
>TRBJ2-4|TRBV7-9|-|-
TGTGCCAGCAGCTTCGGCGGGGACATTCAGTACTTC
CASSFGGDIQYF
>TRBJ1-1|TRBV7-2|-|-
TGTGCCAGCAGCTTAGTTTCGATAAACACTGAAGCTTTCTTT
CASSLVSINTEAFF
>TRBJ2-4|TRBV5-1|TRBD2|-
TGCGCCAGCAGCTTGGAAGGAGCGGGGGAAAACATTCAGTACTTC
CASSLEGAGENIQYF
>TRBJ2-2|TRBV6-1|TRBD1|once
TGTGCCAGCAGTGAACGACAGGGCGACGGGGAGCTGTTTTTT
CASSERQGDGELFF
>TRBJ2-3|TRBV9|-|-
TGTGCCAGCAGCTCCCGGACTCCCACCGCCCCAGATACGCAGTATTTT
CASSSRTPTAPDTQYF
>TRBJ1-2|TRBV7-6|-|medium-sized
TGTGCCAGCAGCCCAAGACGGGGCTATGGCTACACCTTC
CASSPRRGYGYTF
>TRBJ1-1|TRBV5-4|-|-
TGTGCCAGCAGCCCCCTACCGGGGGACACCCAGGGGACTGAAGCTTTCTTT
CASSPLPGDTQGTEAFF
>TRBJ2-7|TRBV29-1|-|once
TGCAGCGTCCCCAGACCTGGCTCCTACGAGCAGTACTTC
CSVPRPGSYEQYF
>TRBJ2-5|TRBV6-1|-|-
TGTGCCAGCAGTACCGGAGGGGGGGTAGAGACCCAGTACTTC
CASSTGGGVETQYF
>TRBJ2-2|TRBV11-1|TRBD1|-
TGTGCCAGCAGCTTAGAGTGGGACAGTTACACCGGGGAGCTGTTTTTT
CASSLEWDSYTGELFF
>TRBJ1-5|TRBV15|TRBD1|-
TGTGCCACCAGCACCCGGACAGGGACCGGCAATCAGCCCCAGCATTTT
CATSTRTGTGNQPQHF
>TRBJ1-3|TRBV6-5|-|-
TGTGCCAGCAGTTACGCGGCCAGGGCCTCTGGAAACACCATATATTTT
CASSYAARASGNTIYF
>TRBJ1-1|TRBV30|TRBD1|-
TGTGCCTGGAGTCGAATGGACAGGATGAACACTGAAGCTTTCTTT
CAWSRMDRMNTEAFF